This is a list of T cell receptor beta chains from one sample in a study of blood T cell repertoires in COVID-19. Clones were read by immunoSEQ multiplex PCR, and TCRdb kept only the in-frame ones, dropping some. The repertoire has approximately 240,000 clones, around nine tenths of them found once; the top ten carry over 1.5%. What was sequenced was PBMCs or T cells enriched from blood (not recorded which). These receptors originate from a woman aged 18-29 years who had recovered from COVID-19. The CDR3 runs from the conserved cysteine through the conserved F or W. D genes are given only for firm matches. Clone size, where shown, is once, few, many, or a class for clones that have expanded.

CDR3 DNA: TGTGCCACCAGTGATTTGGCAGGGGTTGGCTACACCTTC
CDR3 protein: CATSDLAGVGYTF
J gene: TRBJ1-2
D gene: NA
V gene: TRBV24-1
clone size: NA

CDR3 DNA: TGTGCCATCAGCAAAATAGCGGGAGAGGTTACAGATACGCAGTATTTT
CDR3 protein: CAISKIAGEVTDTQYF
J gene: TRBJ2-3
D gene: TRBD2
V gene: TRBV10-3
clone size: NA

CDR3 DNA: TGTGCCAGCAGCTTTACTCTGGGGGGGGACACAGATACGCAGTATTTT
CDR3 protein: CASSFTLGGDTDTQYF
J gene: TRBJ2-3
D gene: TRBD2
V gene: TRBV5-6
clone size: NA

CDR3 DNA: TGTGCCAGCACTGGGAATGGACTATACGATCAGCCCCAGCATTTT
CDR3 protein: CASTGNGLYDQPQHF
J gene: TRBJ1-5
D gene: NA
V gene: TRBV6-5
clone size: NA

CDR3 DNA: TGTGCTAGTGCCCCCCTGGGGCCGTCGAACACTGAAGCTTTCTTT
CDR3 protein: CASAPLGPSNTEAFF
J gene: TRBJ1-1
D gene: NA
V gene: TRBV12-5
clone size: NA

CDR3 DNA: TGTGCCAGCTCACCCGTAGCGGGGCGGGCCAAAAACATTCAGTACTTC
CDR3 protein: CASSPVAGRAKNIQYF
J gene: TRBJ2-4
D gene: TRBD2
V gene: TRBV18
clone size: NA

CDR3 DNA: TGTGCCAGCAGTCTCCCCGCTGGGAGGGCTGGCTACACCTTC
CDR3 protein: CASSLPAGRAGYTF
J gene: TRBJ1-2
D gene: NA
V gene: TRBV28
clone size: NA

CDR3 DNA: TGTGCCAGCAGCAGGACAGGGGACGGCTACACCTTC
CDR3 protein: CASSRTGDGYTF
J gene: TRBJ1-2
D gene: TRBD1
V gene: TRBV6-2/TRBV6-3
clone size: once

CDR3 DNA: TGTGCCAGCAGCCCTCGGGACAGCGCTGGAAACACCATATATTTT
CDR3 protein: CASSPRDSAGNTIYF
J gene: TRBJ1-3
D gene: TRBD1
V gene: TRBV7-9
clone size: NA

CDR3 DNA: TGTGCCAGCTCACCACAGGGGGGGCTGAACACTGAAGCTTTCTTT
CDR3 protein: CASSPQGGLNTEAFF
J gene: TRBJ1-1
D gene: NA
V gene: TRBV18
clone size: NA

CDR3 DNA: TGTGCCAGCTCACCTACAGCGAACACTGAAGCTTTCTTT
CDR3 protein: CASSPTANTEAFF
J gene: TRBJ1-1
D gene: NA
V gene: TRBV18
clone size: few

CDR3 DNA: TGCGCCAGCGGGTGGGGGGGGGACACTGAAGCTTTCTTT
CDR3 protein: CASGWGGDTEAFF
J gene: TRBJ1-1
D gene: NA
V gene: TRBV10-2
clone size: NA

CDR3 DNA: TGTGCCAGCAGCTTACACGGGGGGCAGATGAAAGAGACCCAGTACTTC
CDR3 protein: CASSLHGGQMKETQYF
J gene: TRBJ2-5
D gene: NA
V gene: TRBV5-6
clone size: NA

CDR3 DNA: TGTGCCAGCAAGGGCGGGAGAGTCTACGAGCAGTACTTC
CDR3 protein: CASKGGRVYEQYF
J gene: TRBJ2-7
D gene: TRBD2
V gene: TRBV2
clone size: NA

CDR3 DNA: TGTGCCAGCAGCTCCCGGACAGGTCCGACAGATACGCAGTATTTT
CDR3 protein: CASSSRTGPTDTQYF
J gene: TRBJ2-3
D gene: TRBD1
V gene: TRBV9
clone size: NA

CDR3 DNA: TGCGCCAGCAGCCAAGAGGCAACCAGGGGGGAAGCTTTCTTT
CDR3 protein: CASSQEATRGEAFF
J gene: TRBJ1-1
D gene: TRBD1
V gene: TRBV4-1
clone size: NA

CDR3 DNA: TGTGCCAGCAGGCCAAACAGGGGCGCAAACACTGAAGCTTTCTTT
CDR3 protein: CASRPNRGANTEAFF
J gene: TRBJ1-1
D gene: TRBD1
V gene: TRBV7-2
clone size: NA

CDR3 DNA: TGCGCCAGCAGCTTGGCCCCTAGCGGTAAAGGCACAGATACGCAGTATTTT
CDR3 protein: CASSLAPSGKGTDTQYF
J gene: TRBJ2-3
D gene: TRBD2
V gene: TRBV5-1
clone size: NA

CDR3 DNA: TGTGCCAGCAGCTCCAGACAGGTCACGAACACTGAAGCTTTCTTT
CDR3 protein: CASSSRQVTNTEAFF
J gene: TRBJ1-1
D gene: NA
V gene: TRBV11-3
clone size: NA

CDR3 DNA: TGTGCCACCAGTGACTCAACAAAGGGGCAGGGAGGATCCAACGAGCAGTACTTC
CDR3 protein: CATSDSTKGQGGSNEQYF
J gene: TRBJ2-7
D gene: NA
V gene: TRBV24-1
clone size: NA

CDR3 DNA: TGTGCCAGTAGTAGGTCGACAGGGGGTGCCACAGATACGCAGTATTTT
CDR3 protein: CASSRSTGGATDTQYF
J gene: TRBJ2-3
D gene: TRBD1
V gene: TRBV19
clone size: once

CDR3 DNA: TGCGCCAGCAGCCAACGACAGGGGGTTGGTGAAGCTTTCTTT
CDR3 protein: CASSQRQGVGEAFF
J gene: TRBJ1-1
D gene: TRBD1
V gene: TRBV4-3
clone size: once

CDR3 DNA: TGTGCCAGCAGTGACTCGACAGGGTCTGGGGCCAACGTCCTGACTTTC
CDR3 protein: CASSDSTGSGANVLTF
J gene: TRBJ2-6
D gene: TRBD1
V gene: TRBV6-4
clone size: few

CDR3 DNA: TGTGCCAGTAGCCTTACCGGGACATCTGGAAACACCATATATTTT
CDR3 protein: CASSLTGTSGNTIYF
J gene: TRBJ1-3
D gene: NA
V gene: TRBV19
clone size: NA

CDR3 DNA: TGTGCCAGCAGTTCACGACGGGAGGGGAGCAATCAGCCCCAGCATTTT
CDR3 protein: CASSSRREGSNQPQHF
J gene: TRBJ1-5
D gene: NA
V gene: TRBV28
clone size: NA

CDR3 DNA: TGTGCCAGCAGTGAAACAGGGCGGAACACTGAAGCTTTCTTT
CDR3 protein: CASSETGRNTEAFF
J gene: TRBJ1-1
D gene: NA
V gene: TRBV2
clone size: NA

CDR3 DNA: TGTGCCAGCAGCCGCCGAGCCAGCGGGAGCGTTGCCTACAATGAGCAGTTCTTC
CDR3 protein: CASSRRASGSVAYNEQFF
J gene: TRBJ2-1
D gene: TRBD2
V gene: TRBV3-1/TRBV3-2
clone size: NA

CDR3 DNA: TGTGCCAGCAGCAAAGGTCCAGAGGTCACGTTACTTCAGGGAAGGAATGGCTACACCTTC
CDR3 protein: CASSKGPEVTLLQGRNGYTF
J gene: TRBJ1-2
D gene: NA
V gene: TRBV21-1
clone size: NA

CDR3 DNA: TGTGCCACCAGTGACCCGGGATCGCCCCAGCATTTT
CDR3 protein: CATSDPGSPQHF
J gene: TRBJ1-5
D gene: NA
V gene: TRBV24-1
clone size: NA

CDR3 DNA: TGTGCCAGTATGGACAGAAGAGGGTCACCCCTCCACTTT
CDR3 protein: CASMDRRGSPLHF
J gene: TRBJ1-6
D gene: NA
V gene: TRBV19
clone size: NA

CDR3 DNA: TGTGCCAGCAGCCGCTTGGGGGGGTCGGGAGGCTACACCTTC
CDR3 protein: CASSRLGGSGGYTF
J gene: TRBJ1-2
D gene: NA
V gene: TRBV3-1/TRBV3-2
clone size: NA

CDR3 DNA: TGTGCCAGCAGTTACGGACAGGGGGCGAACACCGGGGAGCTGTTTTTT
CDR3 protein: CASSYGQGANTGELFF
J gene: TRBJ2-2
D gene: TRBD1
V gene: TRBV6-5
clone size: NA

CDR3 DNA: TGTGCCAGCGGGCCGGGACTAAGCTATGGCTACACCTTC
CDR3 protein: CASGPGLSYGYTF
J gene: TRBJ1-2
D gene: NA
V gene: TRBV3-1/TRBV3-2
clone size: NA

CDR3 DNA: TGTGCCAGCAGCACACTAGCGAGCGGGGAGCTGTTTTTT
CDR3 protein: CASSTLASGELFF
J gene: TRBJ2-2
D gene: TRBD2
V gene: TRBV12-3/TRBV12-4
clone size: NA

CDR3 DNA: TGTGCCACCAGCAGAGCAAGCTACGGGGGAAGACGGAATGAGCAGTTCTTC
CDR3 protein: CATSRASYGGRRNEQFF
J gene: TRBJ2-1
D gene: NA
V gene: TRBV15
clone size: NA

CDR3 DNA: TGTGCCAGCAGCGATGGACTAGCGGGAGGACAGTACAATGAGCAGTTCTTC
CDR3 protein: CASSDGLAGGQYNEQFF
J gene: TRBJ2-1
D gene: TRBD2
V gene: TRBV9
clone size: NA

CDR3 DNA: TGTGCCAGCAGTTTTTCCGGTACAGACACGCAGTATTTT
CDR3 protein: CASSFSGTDTQYF
J gene: TRBJ2-3
D gene: NA
V gene: TRBV28
clone size: NA

CDR3 DNA: TGCGCCAGCAGCCAAGACGTCTCGCGCGGGAGGAGGGCCGGGGAGCTGTTTTTT
CDR3 protein: CASSQDVSRGRRAGELFF
J gene: TRBJ2-2
D gene: TRBD2
V gene: TRBV4-1
clone size: few

CDR3 DNA: TGTGCCAGCAGTTATCCCAGGGCCCACCGAGATAACTATGGCTACACCTTC
CDR3 protein: CASSYPRAHRDNYGYTF
J gene: TRBJ1-2
D gene: NA
V gene: TRBV28
clone size: NA

CDR3 DNA: TGTGCCAGCAGCCCGGGACAGCGAAGCAATCAGCCCCAGCATTTT
CDR3 protein: CASSPGQRSNQPQHF
J gene: TRBJ1-5
D gene: TRBD1
V gene: TRBV6-5
clone size: NA

CDR3 DNA: TGCGCCAGCAGCCAAGAAGCAGGGGGGAGTACTAACTATGGCTACACCTTC
CDR3 protein: CASSQEAGGSTNYGYTF
J gene: TRBJ1-2
D gene: TRBD1
V gene: TRBV4-1
clone size: few

CDR3 DNA: TGTGCCAGCAGTTTTCGCATAGGGGAATGGGCGGAAAACTACGAGCAGTACTTC
CDR3 protein: CASSFRIGEWAENYEQYF
J gene: TRBJ2-7
D gene: NA
V gene: TRBV28
clone size: NA

CDR3 DNA: TGTGCCAGTGACTCATACAATGAGCAGTTCTTC
CDR3 protein: CASDSYNEQFF
J gene: TRBJ2-1
D gene: NA
V gene: TRBV19
clone size: NA